The present T cell receptor beta chain was sequenced within a study of blood T cell repertoires in COVID-19. The germline gives CDR1 SGHNT, CDR2 YYREEE (reference sequence). The CDR3 totals 15 residues. The V end was cut by 0 bases, the J end by 2 bases, with 11 bases between. The protocol was immunoSEQ multiplex PCR, while the TCRdb copy is restricted to in-frame clones and leaves out a portion. The profile shows 200,000 to 250,000 clones, just over 85% of them singletons. This clonotype originated in a man between 18 and 35 years old with active or convalescent COVID-19. The sequenced sample was peripheral blood. This chain joins TRBV5-4 and TRBJ1-2; a possible D gene is TRBD1 (6 bases). CDR3 in DNA: TGTGCCAGCAGCTTGGGTCAGGGGCGCAACTATGGCTACACCTTC. This codes for CASSLGQGRNYGYTF.